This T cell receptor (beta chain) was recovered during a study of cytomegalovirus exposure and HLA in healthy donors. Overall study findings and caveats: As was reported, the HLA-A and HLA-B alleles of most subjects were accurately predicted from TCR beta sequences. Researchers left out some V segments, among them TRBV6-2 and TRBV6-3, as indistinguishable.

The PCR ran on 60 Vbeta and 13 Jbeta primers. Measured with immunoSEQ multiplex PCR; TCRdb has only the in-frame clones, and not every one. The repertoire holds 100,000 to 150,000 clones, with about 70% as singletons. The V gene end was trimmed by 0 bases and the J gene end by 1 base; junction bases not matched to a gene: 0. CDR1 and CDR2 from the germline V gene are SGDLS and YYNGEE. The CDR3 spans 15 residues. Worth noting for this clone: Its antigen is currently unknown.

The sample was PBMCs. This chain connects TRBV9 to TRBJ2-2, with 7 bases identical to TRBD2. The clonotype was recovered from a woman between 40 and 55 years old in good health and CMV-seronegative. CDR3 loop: CASSVGGGNTGELFF. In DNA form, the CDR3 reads TGTGCCAGCAGCGTAGGGGGGGGGAACACCGGGGAGCTGTTTTTT.